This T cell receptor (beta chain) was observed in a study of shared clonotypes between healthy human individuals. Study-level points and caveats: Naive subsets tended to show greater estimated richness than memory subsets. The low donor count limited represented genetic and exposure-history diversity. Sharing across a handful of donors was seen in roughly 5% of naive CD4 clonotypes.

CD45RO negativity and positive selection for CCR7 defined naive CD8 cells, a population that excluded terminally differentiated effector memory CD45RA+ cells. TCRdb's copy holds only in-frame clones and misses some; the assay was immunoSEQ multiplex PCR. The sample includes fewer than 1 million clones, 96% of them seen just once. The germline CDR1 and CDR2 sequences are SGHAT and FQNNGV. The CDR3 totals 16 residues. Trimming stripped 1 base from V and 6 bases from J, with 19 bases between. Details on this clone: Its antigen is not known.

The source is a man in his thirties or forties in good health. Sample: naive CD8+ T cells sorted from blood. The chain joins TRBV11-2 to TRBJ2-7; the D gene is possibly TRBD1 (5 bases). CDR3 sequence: CASSLGQGIALGEQYF. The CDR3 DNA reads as TGTGCCAGCAGCTTAGGTCAGGGAATAGCCCTCGGCGAGCAGTACTTC.